The clone carrying this T cell receptor (beta chain) was counted at least ten times. Per the germline V gene, CDR1 is DFQATT and CDR2 is SNEGSKA (reference sequence). Trimming at V came to 1 base and at J to 7 bases, leaving 7 bases not matched to a gene. The CDR3 extends over 15 amino acids. This record belongs to a study of CD8 T cells in ankylosing spondylitis. Library preparation for TCR beta used quantitative 5'-RACE with molecular barcodes. Each CDR3 protein gets one entry after TCRdb re-called the 5' RACE reads with MiXCR. The table has roughly 69,000 distinct CDR3 sequences, 5.3% seen once. The source of this sequence is a male donor with ankylosing spondylitis or in good health (not recorded which). The chain uses TRBV20-1 and TRBJ2-2, with 9 bases identical to TRBD2. Sequenced material: blood, either unsorted or a sorted T cell fraction (not recorded which). Here the CDR3 DNA reads TGCAGTGCTAGAGTTGCGGGGGGGCTGAACGGGGAGCTGTTTTTT. It encodes CSARVAGGLNGELFF.